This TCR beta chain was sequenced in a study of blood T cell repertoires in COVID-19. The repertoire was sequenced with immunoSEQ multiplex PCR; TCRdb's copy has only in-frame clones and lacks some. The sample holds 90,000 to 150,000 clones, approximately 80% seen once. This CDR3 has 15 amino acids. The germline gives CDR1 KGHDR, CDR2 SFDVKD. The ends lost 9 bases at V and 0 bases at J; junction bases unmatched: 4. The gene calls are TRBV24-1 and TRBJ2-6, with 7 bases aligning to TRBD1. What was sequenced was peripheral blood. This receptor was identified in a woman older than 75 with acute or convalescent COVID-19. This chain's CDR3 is CATPDRTSGANVLTF. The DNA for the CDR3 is TGTGCCACCCCGGACAGGACCTCTGGGGCCAACGTCCTGACTTTC.